This T cell receptor beta chain was sequenced during a study of T cell responses to AZD1222 COVID-19 vaccine. Findings and caveats of the study: Clonal diversity may have been underestimated, and the donors were mostly white British, with more females than males. Two AZD1222 administrations were followed by greater Spike-specific TCR breadth and depth.

The V gene end was trimmed by 3 bases and the J gene end by 4 bases; junction bases not matched to a gene: 5. CDR1 and CDR2 (germline): SGHNT, YYREEE (reference sequence). The CDR3 is 14 amino acids. With respect to this clone: Its antigen is still unknown.

The repertoire was sequenced with immunoSEQ multiplex PCR; TCRdb's copy has only in-frame clones and lacks some. Altogether 85,000 to 90,000 clones are present, around 91% being singletons, with the ten largest covering around 5.5%. The TCR sequence derives from an adult in good health. The chain joins TRBV5-4 to TRBJ2-3, with 7 bases matching TRBD2. The sample here was peripheral blood, taken on day 0 of MenACWY control vaccination. The CDR3 here is CASSWGRASDTQYF. The CDR3 bases are TGTGCCAGCAGCTGGGGGAGGGCTTCAGATACGCAGTATTTT.